The 14 T cell receptor beta chains given below trace back to one sample, sequenced in a study of shared clonotypes between healthy human individuals. The assay was immunoSEQ multiplex PCR, and TCRdb's table has in-frame clones only and misses some. The sample lists about 2.4 million clones, over 85% seen once, with 0.36% in the top ten. What was sequenced was naive CD4+ T cells from PBMCs. Subset here: CD45RA+ positively selected. The receptors here all came from a man younger than 30 in good health. Some clones in this sample may be carry-over from other donors' samples.

V gene TRBV28 combines with J gene TRBJ1-5; TRBD1 is a possible D gene (6 bases). The V gene lost 4 bases and the J gene lost 5 bases, with 12 bases spanning the gap. The CDR3 runs 14 residues. Germline values: CDR1 MDHEN, CDR2 SYDVKM. This CDR3 is CASSSDRSYQPQHF. Written as DNA, the CDR3 is TGTGCCAGCAGTTCCGACAGGAGCTATCAGCCCCAGCATTTT.

The table lists this clone with a count of one. The chain combines TRBV5-1 with TRBJ2-1, with D perhaps matching TRBD2 (5 bases). The V gene lost 4 bases and the J gene lost 8 bases, with 13 bases spanning the gap. Germline loops: CDR1 SGHRS, CDR2 YFSETQ. There are 13 residues in the CDR3. Here the CDR3 DNA reads TGCGCCAGCAGCCCCGACTATGCCGATGAGCAGTTCTTC. Translation gives CASSPDYADEQFF. Using reference TRBV5-1 and TRBJ2-1 for the parts outside the CDR3, the full variable domain is KAGVTQTPRYLIKTRGQQVTLSCSPISGHRSVSWYQQTPGQGLQFLFEYFSETQRNKGNFPGRFSGRQFSNSRSEMNVSTLELGDSALYLCASSPDYADEQFFGPGTRLTVL.

This chain connects TRBV7-2 to TRBJ2-5, with D uncertain. Trimming cost V 1 base and J 2 bases, with 11 bases left between them. From germline, CDR1 is SGHTA and CDR2 FQGNSA. The CDR3 consists of 15 residues. The CDR3, as DNA: TGTGCCAGCAGCTTAGAAGGACGCCTTCAAGAGACCCAGTACTTC. This codes for CASSLEGRLQETQYF.

As to this clone: A read error may produce the germline difference seen at one junction end. The CDR3 spells CASSQLTGGELVF. The CDR3 bases are TGTGCCAGCAGCCAATTGACAGGGGGAGAGCTCGTCTTT. The chain links TRBV7-3 to TRBJ1-1; TRBD1 aligns across 9 bases. Germline-derived CDR1 and CDR2 are SGHTA and FQGTGA. The CDR3 covers 13 residues.

The V and J genes are TRBV5-5 and TRBJ2-7, with D possibly being TRBD1 (5 bases). Per germline, CDR1 SGHKS and CDR2 YYEKEE (reference sequence). Trimming cost V 3 bases and J 0 bases, with 19 bases left between them. The CDR3 has 17 residues. CDR3 nucleotides: TGTGCCAGCAGCTCGACGCCAGGGATTATTAGCTCCTACGAGCAGTACTTC. This translates into CASSSTPGIISSYEQYF.

V and J are TRBV14 and TRBJ1-6; D is unclear. Germline V CDR1 and CDR2: SGHDN, FVKESK. This CDR3 is 13 amino acids long. Trimming took 1 base from V and 8 from J, leaving 6 bases between them. CDR3 nucleotides: TGTGCCAGCAGCCAAGTGGCGGATTCACCCCTCCACTTT. This encodes CASSQVADSPLHF. The whole variable domain, remainder taken from reference TRBV14 and TRBJ1-6, is EAGVTQFPSHSVIEKGQTVTLRCDPISGHDNLYWYRRVMGKEIKFLLHFVKESKQDESGMPNNRFLAERTGGTYSTLKVQPAELEDSGVYFCASSQVADSPLHFGNGTRLTVT.

In regard to this clone: This sample also contains other DNA sequences that code for the same CDR3. The chain has TRBV5-1 and TRBJ2-5; 8 bases fit TRBD2. CDR1 and CDR2 from the germline V gene are SGHRS and YFSETQ. CDR3 length: 14 residues. V trimming: 5 bases; J trimming: 3 bases; junction bases outside the gene matches: 6. The CDR3 spells CASSTGTREETQYF. CDR3 in DNA: TGCGCCAGCAGTACCGGGACTAGAGAAGAGACCCAGTACTTC. The whole variable domain, filled in from reference TRBV5-1 and TRBJ2-5, reads KAGVTQTPRYLIKTRGQQVTLSCSPISGHRSVSWYQQTPGQGLQFLFEYFSETQRNKGNFPGRFSGRQFSNSRSEMNVSTLELGDSALYLCASSTGTREETQYFGPGTRLLVL.

This clone appeared a few times. The chain uses TRBV5-6 and TRBJ1-2; no firm D call. V gave up 0 bases and J gave up 3 bases, with 9 bases separating them. Germline V gene sequence: CDR1 SGHDT, CDR2 YYEEEE. The CDR3 is 14 amino acids. CDR3 region: CASSLGRGYYGYTF. The CDR3 nucleotides read TGTGCCAGCAGCTTGGGCCGCGGATACTATGGCTACACCTTC.

The rearrangement links TRBV19 to TRBJ1-4, with D perhaps matching TRBD1 (5 bases). The germline V and J ends were trimmed by 6 bases and 6 bases, with 11 bases remaining between them. Looked up from germline, CDR1 is LNHDA and CDR2 is SQIVND (reference sequence). The CDR3 runs 13 residues. DNA of the CDR3: TGTGCCAGTAGCGGACAAGCCCATGAAAAACTGTTTTTT. Protein sequence: CASSGQAHEKLFF.

V usage is TRBV6-6 and J usage is TRBJ1-1; D not certain. The CDR3 consists of 14 residues. The germline V gene encodes CDR1 MNHNY and CDR2 SVGAGI (reference sequence). V shed 6 bases and J shed 1 base, with 12 bases lying between them. CDR3 protein: CASRPFAKNTEAFF. CDR3 nucleotide sequence: TGTGCCAGCAGGCCCTTCGCCAAGAACACTGAAGCTTTCTTT.

This rearrangement joins TRBV7-9 to TRBJ2-7; D is unclear. From germline, CDR1 is SEHNR and CDR2 FQNEAQ (reference sequence). The V and J ends lost 1 base and 1 base respectively, with 14 bases between them. The CDR3 runs 16 residues. The CDR3 region is CASSLVPSDVSYEQYF. The CDR3 DNA sequence: TGTGCCAGCAGCTTAGTCCCCTCAGACGTGTCCTACGAGCAGTACTTC.

This clone was recorded once. The CDR3: CASSFGGRRTEQYF. The CDR3, as DNA: TGCGCCAGCAGCTTCGGAGGGAGGAGAACCGAGCAGTACTTC. The genes are TRBV5-1 and TRBJ2-7; D is possibly TRBD2 (6 bases). The V gene lost 2 bases and the J gene lost 6 bases, with 15 bases spanning the gap. Germline assignment: CDR1 SGHRS and CDR2 YFSETQ. This CDR3 spans 14 amino acids.

The CDR3 coding sequence is TGTGCCAGCAGCCAGACTAGCGGGAGTAGTTATGAGCAGTTCTTC. Translated, it gives CASSQTSGSSYEQFF. The J gene is TRBJ2-1, the V gene TRBV5-4, with 12 bases identical to TRBD2. With 4 bases clipped from V and 8 bases from J, the junction kept 7 bases outside the gene matches. Germline assignment: CDR1 SGHNT and CDR2 YYREEE (reference sequence). CDR3 length equals 15 residues.

This clone was recorded once. The rearrangement joins TRBV6-5 to TRBJ2-3; no clear D gene. Looked up from germline, CDR1 is MNHEY and CDR2 is SVGAGI. Between the trimmed V and J ends, which lost 6 bases and 1 base, there was a span of 14 bases. This CDR3 spans 15 amino acids. DNA for the CDR3: TGTGCCAGCAGAACCTCGGGCAGGCGCACAGATACGCAGTATTTT. Translating gives CASRTSGRRTDTQYF.